The 3 T cell receptor beta chains in this list originate from one sample, sequenced in a study of human T cells and chemical hapten exposure. Described time point: pre-sensitization, week 0. Treatment noted: therapeutic diphenylcyclopropenone sensitization with weekly scalp DPC. MiXCR was run by TCRdb on the RACE reads, yielding one entry per CDR3 protein. The sample shows roughly 100,000 distinct CDR3 sequences, about 8.9% of them seen only once. The specimen was whole blood, collected in connection with sensitization to the hapten diphenylcyclopropenone (DPC). The receptor source for this set is a woman aged 40 to 50 with alopecia areata. Some clones in this sample may be carry-over from other donors' samples.

This clonotype was counted ten times or more. The chain joins TRBV19 to TRBJ1-2, with TRBD1 identical over 7 bases. There are 14 residues in the CDR3. After removal of 3 bases from V and 4 bases from J, the junction contained 5 bases not matched to a gene. In germline, CDR1 is LNHDA, CDR2 SQIVND (reference sequence). CDR3 nucleotides: TGTGCCAGTAGTATTGGAGGGGGCGTCTATGGCTACACCTTC. This encodes CASSIGGGVYGYTF.

This clonotype was detected ten times or more. The chain links TRBV30 to TRBJ2-7, with 7 bases matching TRBD1. Germline V CDR1 and CDR2: GTSNPN, SVGIG (reference sequence). The length of the CDR3 is 13 residues. The ends lost 2 bases at V and 2 bases at J; junction bases unmatched: 3. CDR3 sequence reads: CAWSKGQAYEQYF. Here the CDR3 DNA reads TGTGCCTGGAGTAAAGGACAGGCCTACGAGCAGTACTTC.

This rearrangement joins TRBV12-3 or TRBV12-4 to TRBJ1-2, with 7 bases aligning to TRBD1. J gave up 1 base and V 5 bases, and 1 base lay outside the gene matches. This CDR3 has 13 residues. The CDR3 region is CASSGDSNYGYTF. CDR3 bases: TGTGCCAGCAGTGGGGACAGTAACTATGGCTACACCTTC.